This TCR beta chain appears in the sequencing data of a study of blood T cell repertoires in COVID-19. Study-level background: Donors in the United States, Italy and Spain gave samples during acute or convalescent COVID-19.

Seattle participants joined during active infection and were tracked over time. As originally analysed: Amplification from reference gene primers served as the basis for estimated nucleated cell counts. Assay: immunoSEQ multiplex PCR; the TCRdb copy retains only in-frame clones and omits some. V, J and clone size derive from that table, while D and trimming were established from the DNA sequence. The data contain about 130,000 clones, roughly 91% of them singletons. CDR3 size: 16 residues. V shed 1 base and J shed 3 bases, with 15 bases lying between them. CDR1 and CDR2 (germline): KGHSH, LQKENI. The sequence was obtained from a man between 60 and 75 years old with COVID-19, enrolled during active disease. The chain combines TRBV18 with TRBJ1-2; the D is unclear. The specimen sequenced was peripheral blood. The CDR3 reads CASSPLPGMADYGYTF. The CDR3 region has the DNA TGTGCCAGCTCACCACTCCCGGGGATGGCGGACTATGGCTACACCTTC.